A selection of T cell receptor beta chains follows, all from one sample in a study of T cells in Graves' hyperthyroidism and ophthalmopathy. One entry per CDR3 protein results from TCRdb running MiXCR on the multiplex PCR reads. The profile shows under 550,000 distinct CDR3 sequences, roughly 15% of them singletons. Specimen: blood. The receptors were sampled from a young woman with Graves' hyperthyroidism. Each CDR3 is given with its conserved first and last residue. The D gene is left open where the match is weak. Clone size is given for some rows only: seen once, a few or many times, or a class if the clone is expanded.

d_gene,abundance,v_gene,j_gene,CDR3aa,CDR3nt
NA,many,TRBV12-3/TRBV12-4,TRBJ1-1,CASSLSGQGWDTEAFF,TGTGCCAGCAGTTTATCTGGGCAGGGGTGGGACACTGAAGCTTTCTTT
NA,many,TRBV6-1,TRBJ1-1,CASSETNTEAFF,TGTGCCAGCAGTGAAACGAACACTGAAGCTTTCTTT
NA,many,TRBV25-1,TRBJ2-3,CASSGTSVFGDTQYF,TGTGCCAGCAGCGGGACATCGGTGTTTGGAGATACGCAGTATTTT
NA,many,TRBV20-1,TRBJ2-7,CSARDRLPGEQYF,TGCAGTGCTAGAGACCGCCTACCCGGCGAGCAGTACTTC
TRBD1,NA,TRBV15,TRBJ2-7,CATSSSRGHEQYF,TGTGCCACCAGCTCCTCCAGGGGGCACGAGCAGTACTTC
TRBD1,many,TRBV6-2/TRBV6-3,TRBJ1-4,CASSYSTEPRGPTNEKLFF,TGTGCCAGCAGTTACTCGACGGAGCCGAGGGGGCCAACTAATGAAAAACTGTTTTTT
TRBD2,many,TRBV3-1,TRBJ2-7,CASSKGTSGRSEQYF,TGTGCCAGCAGCAAAGGGACTAGCGGGAGGAGCGAGCAGTACTTC
TRBD1,many,TRBV30,TRBJ2-2,CAWSRTDRVAGELFF,TGTGCCTGGAGTAGGACGGACAGGGTGGCCGGGGAGCTGTTTTTT
NA,many,TRBV10-3,TRBJ2-3,CAIQGTDTQYF,TGTGCCATCCAAGGCACAGATACGCAGTATTTT
NA,many,TRBV12-3/TRBV12-4,TRBJ2-2,CASSLSQGLGTGELFF,TGTGCCAGCAGTTTATCGCAGGGGCTGGGCACCGGGGAGCTGTTTTTT
NA,many,TRBV28,TRBJ2-3,CASSLSISQYF,TGTGCCAGCAGTTTATCGATTTCCCAGTATTTT
NA,many,TRBV28,TRBJ1-1,CASRGAGALNTEAFF,TGTGCCAGCAGGGGGGCAGGGGCCCTGAACACTGAAGCTTTCTTT
TRBD2,many,TRBV5-1,TRBJ2-2,CASSLGLADTGELFF,TGTGCCAGCAGCTTAGGACTAGCGGACACCGGGGAGCTGTTTTTT
NA,few,TRBV10-2,TRBJ1-2,CASSVFQGPTYGYTF,TGCGCCAGCAGTGTTTTCCAGGGCCCTACCTATGGCTACACCTTC
NA,many,TRBV10-3,TRBJ2-1,CAISETTVAEEQFF,TGTGCCATCAGTGAGACCACGGTGGCGGAGGAGCAGTTCTTC
NA,NA,TRBV27,TRBJ1-5,CASRGKGTAQHF,TGTGCCAGCAGGGGGAAAGGGACGGCCCAGCATTTT
NA,NA,TRBV5-1,TRBJ2-5,CASSLETLGQETQYF,TGCGCCAGCAGCTTGGAGACACTAGGTCAAGAGACCCAGTACTTC
NA,many,TRBV7-8,TRBJ2-1,CASSLRQQSSYNEQFF,TGTGCCAGCAGCTTACGACAGCAGAGCTCCTACAATGAGCAGTTCTTC
TRBD2,many,TRBV5-1,TRBJ2-4,CASSFGLAGEGNIQYF,TGCGCCAGCAGCTTTGGACTAGCGGGAGAGGGAAACATTCAGTACTTC
NA,many,TRBV5-1,TRBJ1-1,CASSLMRGSEAFF,TGCGCCAGCAGCTTGATGAGGGGCTCGGAAGCTTTCTTT
NA,few,TRBV4-3,TRBJ1-2,CASSHTAGYGYTF,TGCGCCAGCAGCCATACCGCGGGCTATGGCTACACCTTC
TRBD1,many,TRBV6-5,TRBJ2-5,CASSGDSREETQYF,TGTGCCAGCAGTGGGGACAGCAGAGAAGAGACCCAGTACTTC
NA,many,TRBV9,TRBJ1-2,CASSVEVRPNYGYTF,TGTGCCAGCAGCGTAGAGGTCAGACCTAACTATGGCTACACCTTC
TRBD2,many,TRBV29-1,TRBJ2-1,CSVGPTSGRRNEQFF,TGCAGCGTTGGTCCCACTAGCGGGAGACGAAATGAGCAGTTCTTC
NA,many,TRBV28,TRBJ1-1,CASSLGRWNTEAFF,TGTGCCAGCAGTTTAGGCAGGTGGAACACTGAAGCTTTCTTT
TRBD1,many,TRBV2,TRBJ2-3,CASSWGGQGTTDTQYF,TGTGCCAGCAGTTGGGGGGGACAGGGGACGACAGATACGCAGTATTTT
NA,few,TRBV6-5,TRBJ2-5,CASSWWGGPQETQYF,TGTGCCAGCAGTTGGTGGGGGGGGCCTCAAGAGACCCAGTACTTC
NA,few,TRBV30,TRBJ1-2,CAWSRYLQKPEGNYGYTF,TGTGCCTGGAGTCGTTATCTACAGAAACCCGAAGGGAACTATGGCTACACCTTC
NA,few,TRBV5-6,TRBJ2-7,CASSLIGDDEQYF,TGTGCCAGCAGCTTAATCGGGGACGACGAGCAGTACTTC
TRBD1,many,TRBV2,TRBJ1-2,CASSEDSRSGGYYGYTF,TGTGCCAGCAGTGAAGATAGTAGGTCAGGGGGGTACTATGGCTACACCTTC
NA,many,TRBV29-1,TRBJ1-1,CSVEKKLGEAFF,TGCAGCGTTGAAAAGAAATTGGGGGAAGCTTTCTTT
NA,NA,TRBV18,TRBJ1-6,CASSLSGRASMDSPLHF,TGTGCCAGCTCCCTCTCGGGCAGGGCGAGTATGGATTCACCCCTCCACTTT
TRBD1,few,TRBV7-2,TRBJ2-1,CASSAKTGYYNEQFF,TGTGCCAGCAGCGCAAAGACAGGGTATTACAATGAGCAGTTCTTC
NA,NA,TRBV19,TRBJ2-1,CASSMLPGYNEQFF,TGTGCCAGTAGTATGCTACCCGGATACAATGAGCAGTTCTTC
NA,many,TRBV5-1,TRBJ1-2,CASSLEAGVSSGYTF,TGCGCCAGCAGCTTGGAGGCAGGGGTAAGCTCCGGCTACACCTTC
NA,many,TRBV12-3/TRBV12-4,TRBJ1-1,CASRETDGNTEAFF,TGTGCCAGCAGGGAGACCGACGGGAACACTGAAGCTTTCTTT
TRBD1,many,TRBV3-1,TRBJ2-3,CASSRTGADTQYF,TGTGCCAGCAGCCGCACAGGGGCAGATACGCAGTATTTT
NA,many,TRBV20-1,TRBJ1-3,CSAREPVFSENTIYF,TGCAGTGCTAGAGAACCGGTATTCTCTGAAAACACCATATATTTT
NA,NA,TRBV7-6,TRBJ2-7,CASSFSGAKQYF,TGTGCCAGCAGCTTCTCGGGGGCCAAGCAGTACTTC
NA,NA,TRBV15,TRBJ2-7,CATRNFGEQYF,TGTGCCACCAGAAACTTCGGGGAGCAGTACTTC
NA,NA,TRBV29-1,TRBJ2-1,CSVEGHLSYNEQFF,TGCAGCGTTGAGGGACACTTATCCTACAATGAGCAGTTCTTC
NA,many,TRBV6-1,TRBJ1-2,CASSMAWANYGYTF,TGTGCCAGCAGTATGGCGTGGGCTAACTATGGCTACACCTTC
TRBD2,many,TRBV12-3/TRBV12-4,TRBJ2-5,CASSEPGLAATQYF,TGTGCCAGCAGCGAGCCGGGACTAGCGGCGACCCAGTACTTC